The text below deals with one TCR beta chain. Trimming stripped 8 bases from V and 9 bases from J, with 20 bases between. CDR3 length: 14 residues. Germline CDR1 MDHEN, CDR2 SYDVKM. The record originates from a study of T-cell reconstitution after alpha-beta-depleted transplantation in children. During its preparation, the TCRbeta library received unique molecular identifiers. TCRdb independently ran MiXCR on the PCR reads; one entry per CDR3 protein. Of 350,000 to 450,000 distinct CDR3 sequences in the sample, about a fifth were seen once. This TCR was sampled from a human donor who donated a stem cell graft to a child with acute myeloid leukemia. Sequenced here: PBMCs from the stem cell graft donor, sampled from the stem cell graft. The chain recombines TRBV28 with TRBJ2-1, with D possibly TRBD2 on 6 matching bases. This chain's CDR3 is CASSLREKLLEQFF. The CDR3 DNA is TGTGCCAGCTCGTTACGGGAGAAACTTCTTGAGCAGTTCTTC.